A single sample gave rise to the 21 T cell receptor beta chains below, sequenced in a study of tumor-infiltrating lymphocytes in primary liver carcinoma. A primer matching the constant region was used to make TCR beta cDNA from approximately 500 ng of total RNA. Researchers made the TCR beta libraries by running three nested multiplex PCR rounds with slightly modified ARM-PCR. Investigators reported that the first two PCR rounds, at 9 to 11 cycles each, used TRBV1-TRBV30 forward primers with a C-beta reverse primer. TCRdb ran MiXCR on the multiplex PCR reads and lists one entry per CDR3 protein. Here the sample spans about 320,000 distinct CDR3 sequences, 65% being singletons. Blood RNA came from unsorted whole blood; germline DNA was also extracted. The specimen was peripheral blood. The receptor set was obtained from a man between 40 and 49 years old with primary liver carcinoma and hepatitis B virus infection.

Regarding this clonotype: It may be a read error: a sequence one base away is much more abundant. This chain joins TRBV6-5 and TRBJ1-3, with D perhaps TRBD1 (6 bases). There are 15 residues in the CDR3. Germline V CDR1 and CDR2: MNHEY, SVGAGI. The DNA of the CDR3 is TGTGTCAGCAGTTACTCCAGGGGTGCCGGAAACACCATATATTTT. Amino acid sequence: CVSSYSRGAGNTIYF.

This chain's CDR3 is CASSKRERRETQYF. The CDR3 region has the DNA TGTGCCAGCAGCAAGAGAGAGCGGAGAGAGACCCAGTACTTC. This chain joins TRBV14 and TRBJ2-5; D might be TRBD2 (5 bases). This CDR3 has 14 amino acids. V lost 5 bases and J lost 4, with 14 bases in between. Per the germline V gene, CDR1 is SGHDN and CDR2 is FVKESK.

This clonotype turned up a few times. The CDR3 does not close with the conserved phenylalanine or tryptophan, likely indicating a read error. The DNA is left out, because the CDR3 cannot be placed on it with certainty; the CDR3 is given as TCRdb lists it. This rearrangement joins TRBV12-3 or TRBV12-4 to TRBJ2-5. 13 amino acids form the CDR3, both terminal residues included. CDR3 sequence: CASTLTGQGTQYS.

As regards this clonotype: It may be a read error: a sequence one base away is much more abundant. CDR3: CASSQGGPGQANNSPLHF. CDR3 DNA sequence: TGCGCCAGCAGCCAAGGAGGCCCGGGACAGGCAAATAATTCACCCCTCCACTTT. The chain is built from TRBV4-3 and TRBJ1-6, with 8 positions matching TRBD1. The CDR3 totals 18 residues. Germline CDR1 is LGHNA and CDR2 is YSLEER. V lost 1 base to trimming and J lost 5 bases; unmatched junction nucleotides: 10.

In the case of this clonotype: The junction departs from the called germline gene at one end, perhaps through a read error. This chain links TRBV5-1 with TRBJ2-2; D is unresolved. This CDR3 is built from 15 residues. The V gene's germline CDR1 is SGHRS and CDR2 YFSETQ. CDR3 sequence reads: CSSCLAELGTGELFF. The DNA for the CDR3 is TGCTCCAGCTGCTTGGCCGAGCTGGGCACCGGGGAGCTGTTTTTT.

Comment on this clonotype: This may arise from a read error, as a much more abundant clone is one base away. The chain carries TRBV5-6 and TRBJ1-2; D is ambiguous. The CDR3 covers 16 residues. Looked up from germline, CDR1 is SGHDT and CDR2 is YYEEEE. The CDR3 coding sequence is TGTGCCAGCAGCTTGAGTTCGCTCTCGGCTAACCATGGCTACACCTTC. As protein: CASSLSSLSANHGYTF.

Concerning this clonotype itself: Possible read error: a much larger clone is one base away. This chain uses TRBV10-1 with TRBJ2-3; 9 bases line up with TRBD2. The CDR3 totals 16 residues. CDR1 is WNHNN and CDR2 is SYGVQD in the germline V gene (reference sequence). The CDR3, as DNA: TGCGCCAGCAGTGAGTCTACTAGCGGGTACACAGATACGCAGTGTTTT. Translated, it gives CASSESTSGYTDTQCF.

About this clonotype: At one of its ends the junction is not consistent with the germline gene, which may arise from a read error. The rearrangement links TRBV6-1 to TRBJ1-5; D may be TRBD1 (6 bases). The CDR3 totals 16 residues. Germline V lookup: CDR1 MNHNS, CDR2 SASEGT. The CDR3 loop is CASSEGEAMGGQPQHF. CDR3 nucleotide sequence: TGTGCCAGCAGTGAAGGAGAGGCGATGGGAGGACAGCCTCAGCATTTT.

This clonotype was observed at least ten times. This chain links TRBV6-1 with TRBJ2-7; D remains ambiguous. This CDR3 region has 13 residues. V lost 7 bases, J lost 6 bases, and 16 bases lay in between. Germline V CDR1 and CDR2: MNHNS, SASEGT. The CDR3 is CASTPTLGFEQYF. CDR3 bases: TGTGCCAGCACCCCGACCTTAGGGTTCGAGCAGTACTTC.

A word on this clonotype: One junction end disagrees with the germline gene, perhaps due to a read error. This chain uses TRBV4-1 with TRBJ2-3; 10 bases are a match to TRBD1. The CDR3 is made up of 16 amino acids. Germline CDR1 reads MGHRA; CDR2 reads YSYEKL. The CDR3 region has the DNA TGCGCCAGCAGCCAAGATAGGACTGGACAGGGGGATACGCAATATTTT. Translating it yields CASSQDRTGQGDTQYF.

This clonotype has a handful of counts. The DNA for the CDR3 is TGTGCCGGAAGAGGACAGGCGAACTATGGCTACACCTTC. It specifies CAGRGQANYGYTF. J is TRBJ1-2 and V is TRBV28, with 7 nucleotides matching TRBD1. The CDR3 has 13 residues. The germline CDR1 and CDR2 sequences are MDHEN and SYDVKM. V was pared by 11 bases and J by 2 bases, with 8 bases of the junction left unmatched.

The V and J genes are TRBV5-1 and TRBJ2-3; 13 bases are shared with TRBD2. This CDR3 is built from 16 residues. V lost 5 bases and J lost 4; bases outside the gene matches: 7. Germline V gene sequence: CDR1 SGHRS, CDR2 YFSETQ. The CDR3 nucleotides are TGCGCCAGCAGGCTTGGGACTAGCGGGACGTCAGATACGCAGTATTTT. It codes for CASRLGTSGTSDTQYF.

The chain links TRBV11-3 to TRBJ2-3; D is unclear. Germline V gene data show CDR1 as SGHNT and CDR2 as YENEEA. There are 18 residues in the CDR3. V was clipped by 5 bases and J by 2 bases, with 23 bases between them. The CDR3 region is CASSAETWAGRNTDTQYF. In DNA, the CDR3 is TGTGCCAGCAGCGCTGAGACATGGGCCGGACGGAACACAGATACGCAGTATTTT.

At least ten counts were recorded for this clonotype. The chain couples TRBV4-1 to TRBJ2-1; 11 bases line up with TRBD2. CDR1 is MGHRA and CDR2 is YSYEKL in the germline V gene. This CDR3 comprises 17 residues. V shed 3 bases, J shed 7 bases, and the junction held 11 bases outside the gene matches. Written as DNA, the CDR3 is TGCGCCAGCAGCCAGGTTAACCTAGCGGGAGGAGGGAATGAGCAGTTCTTC. Translated: CASSQVNLAGGGNEQFF.

This clonotype was seen repeatedly, ten times or more. The CDR3 DNA is TGTGCCAGCAGACCCAGACAGGGGGGGTCCGGGGAGCTGTTTTTT. Protein sequence: CASRPRQGGSGELFF. J is TRBJ2-2 and V is TRBV6-5; 9 nucleotides align to TRBD1. The V segment lost 6 bases and the J segment 6 bases; nucleotides outside the gene matches: 8. The CDR3 is 15 amino acids. Germline lookup yields CDR1 MNHEY and CDR2 SVGAGI.

The chain is built from TRBV6-1 and TRBJ1-5; D not certain. Deletions cut 7 bases from V and 6 bases from J, with 16 bases between. This CDR3 is built from 14 residues. Germline V gene data show CDR1 as MNHNS and CDR2 as SASEGT. CDR3 loop: CASTIARSFQPQHF. CDR3 DNA: TGTGCCAGCACGATAGCAAGGAGCTTTCAGCCCCAGCATTTT.

This clonotype was counted a few times. This chain uses TRBV6-6 with TRBJ1-3; D unresolved. The CDR3 runs 14 residues. Trimming took 6 bases from V and 0 from J, leaving 9 bases between them. CDR1 is MNHNY, CDR2 SVGAGI, per germline (reference sequence). CDR3 in DNA: TGTGCCAGCAGCCCCGCGAGCTCTGGAAACACCATATATTTT. Its protein is CASSPASSGNTIYF.

Comment on this clonotype: This sequence may be a read error, since a much larger clone differs from it by one base. This chain joins TRBV4-3 and TRBJ2-5; D perhaps matches TRBD2 (5 bases). The CDR3 has 15 residues. Germline assignment: CDR1 LGHNA and CDR2 YSLEER. The CDR3 DNA sequence: TGCGTCAGCAGCCAAGATGGCGGGTCCTGGGGGACCCAGTACTTC. Protein product: CVSSQDGGSWGTQYF.

The chain has TRBV28 and TRBJ1-5; maybe TRBD1 (6 bases). V was trimmed by 5 bases and J by 5 bases, leaving 10 bases between them. The length of the CDR3 is 13 residues. Germline assignment: CDR1 MDHEN and CDR2 SYDVKM. CDR3 in amino acids: CASSKQGDQPQHF. For the CDR3, the DNA is TGTGCCAGCAGTAAACAGGGCGATCAGCCCCAGCATTTT.

This clonotype turned up a few times. This chain connects TRBV11-3 to TRBJ2-3; D perhaps matches TRBD1 (6 bases). Germline-derived CDR1 and CDR2 are SGHNT and YENEEA. The V end lost 5 bases, the J end lost 3 bases, and 15 bases lay between the germline ends. CDR3 size: 15 residues. The CDR3 sequence: CASSRGGRGTDTQYF. The CDR3 bases are TGTGCCAGCAGCCGCGGCGGCAGGGGAACAGATACGCAGTATTTT.

This clonotype was recorded a few times. A much larger clone is a single base away; this may be a read error. The gene calls are TRBV5-6 and TRBJ1-5; 7 bases are a match to TRBD1. V was clipped by 4 bases and J by 9 bases; unmatched bases: 16. CDR1 is SGHDT, CDR2 YYEEEE, per germline. This CDR3 has 16 amino acids. CDR3 residues: CASSPRGRGGERPQHF. CDR3 bases: TGTGCCAGCAGCCCCCGCGGGAGAGGGGGCGAACGGCCCCAGCATTTT.